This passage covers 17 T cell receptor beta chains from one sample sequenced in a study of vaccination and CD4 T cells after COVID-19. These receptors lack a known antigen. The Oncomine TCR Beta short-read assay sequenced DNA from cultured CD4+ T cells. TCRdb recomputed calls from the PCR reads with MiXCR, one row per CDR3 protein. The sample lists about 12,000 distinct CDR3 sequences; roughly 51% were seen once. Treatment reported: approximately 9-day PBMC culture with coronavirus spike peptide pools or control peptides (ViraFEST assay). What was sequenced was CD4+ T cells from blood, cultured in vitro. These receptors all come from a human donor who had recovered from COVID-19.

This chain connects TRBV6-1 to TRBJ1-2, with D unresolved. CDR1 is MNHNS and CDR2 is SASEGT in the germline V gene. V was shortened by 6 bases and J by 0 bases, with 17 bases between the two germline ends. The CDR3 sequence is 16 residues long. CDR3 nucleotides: TGTGCCAGCAGAAACTCCGGTTCACGCTCTAACTATGGCTACACCTTC. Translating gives CASRNSGSRSNYGYTF.

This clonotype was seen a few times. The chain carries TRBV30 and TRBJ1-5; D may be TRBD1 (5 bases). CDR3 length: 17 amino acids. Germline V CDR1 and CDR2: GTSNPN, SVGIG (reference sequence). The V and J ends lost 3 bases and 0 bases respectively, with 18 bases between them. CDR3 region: CAWRGPGGMYSNQPQHF. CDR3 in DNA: TGTGCCTGGAGGGGGCCGGGGGGGATGTATAGCAATCAGCCCCAGCATTTT.

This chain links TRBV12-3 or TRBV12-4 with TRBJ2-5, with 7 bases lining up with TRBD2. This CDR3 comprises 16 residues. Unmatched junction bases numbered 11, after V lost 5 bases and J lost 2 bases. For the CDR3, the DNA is TGTGCCAGCAGTCCACACCGTGTCGGGGGGCAAGAGACCCAGTACTTC. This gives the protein CASSPHRVGGQETQYF.

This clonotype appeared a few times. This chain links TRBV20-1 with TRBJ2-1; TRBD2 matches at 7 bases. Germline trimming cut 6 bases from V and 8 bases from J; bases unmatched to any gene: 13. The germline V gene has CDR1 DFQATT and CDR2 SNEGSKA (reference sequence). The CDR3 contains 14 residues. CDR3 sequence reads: CSATGLSAAHEQFF. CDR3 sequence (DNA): TGCAGTGCCACGGGACTATCAGCGGCCCATGAGCAGTTCTTC.

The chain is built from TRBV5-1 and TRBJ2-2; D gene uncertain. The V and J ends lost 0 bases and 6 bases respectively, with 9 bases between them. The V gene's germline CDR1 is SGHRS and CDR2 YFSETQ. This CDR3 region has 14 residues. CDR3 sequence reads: CASSLEAPSGELFF. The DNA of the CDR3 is TGCGCCAGCAGCTTGGAGGCGCCCTCCGGGGAGCTGTTTTTT.

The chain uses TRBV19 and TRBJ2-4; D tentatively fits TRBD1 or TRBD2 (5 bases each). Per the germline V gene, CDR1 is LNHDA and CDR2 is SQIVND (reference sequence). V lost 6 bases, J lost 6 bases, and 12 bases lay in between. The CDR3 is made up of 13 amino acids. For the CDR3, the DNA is TGTGCCAGTAGAGAGGGGATTAGAAACATTCAGTACTTC. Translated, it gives CASREGIRNIQYF.

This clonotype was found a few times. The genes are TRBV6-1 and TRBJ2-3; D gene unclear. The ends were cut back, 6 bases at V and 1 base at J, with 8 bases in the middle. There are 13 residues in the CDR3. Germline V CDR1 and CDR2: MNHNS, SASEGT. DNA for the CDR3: TGTGCCAGCAGACCTATGGGCACAGATACGCAGTATTTT. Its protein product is CASRPMGTDTQYF.

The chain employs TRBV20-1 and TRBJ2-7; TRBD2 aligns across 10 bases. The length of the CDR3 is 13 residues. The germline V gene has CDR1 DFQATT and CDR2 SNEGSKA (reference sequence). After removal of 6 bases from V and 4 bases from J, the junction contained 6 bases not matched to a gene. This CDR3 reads CSAHLAGVYEQYF. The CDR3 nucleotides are TGCAGTGCACATCTAGCGGGAGTATACGAGCAGTACTTC.

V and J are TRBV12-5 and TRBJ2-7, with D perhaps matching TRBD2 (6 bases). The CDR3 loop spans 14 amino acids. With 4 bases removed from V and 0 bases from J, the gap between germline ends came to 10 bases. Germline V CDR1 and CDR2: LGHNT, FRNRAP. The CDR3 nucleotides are TGTGCTAGTGGTTCCGGGGGAAGCTCCTACGAGCAGTACTTC. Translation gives CASGSGGSSYEQYF.

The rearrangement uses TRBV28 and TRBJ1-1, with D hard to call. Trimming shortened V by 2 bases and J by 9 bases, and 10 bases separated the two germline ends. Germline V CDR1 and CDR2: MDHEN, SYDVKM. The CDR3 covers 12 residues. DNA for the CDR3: TGTGCCAGCAGTTTACGTGCAGGCCAAGCTTTCTTT. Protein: CASSLRAGQAFF.

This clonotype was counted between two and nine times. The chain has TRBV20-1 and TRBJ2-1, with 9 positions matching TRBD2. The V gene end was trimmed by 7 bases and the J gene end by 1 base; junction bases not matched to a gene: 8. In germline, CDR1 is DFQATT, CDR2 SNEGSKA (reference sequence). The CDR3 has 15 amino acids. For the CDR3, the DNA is TGCAGTGGTGGAGGGCGGGGGGGTTCCTACAATGAGCAGTTCTTC. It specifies CSGGGRGGSYNEQFF.

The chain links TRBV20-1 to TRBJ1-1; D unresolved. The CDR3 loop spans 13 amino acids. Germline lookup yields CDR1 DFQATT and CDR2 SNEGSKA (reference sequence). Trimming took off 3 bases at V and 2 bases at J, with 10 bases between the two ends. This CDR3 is CSASGGGNTEAFF. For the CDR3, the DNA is TGCAGTGCTAGTGGAGGTGGCAACACTGAAGCTTTCTTT.

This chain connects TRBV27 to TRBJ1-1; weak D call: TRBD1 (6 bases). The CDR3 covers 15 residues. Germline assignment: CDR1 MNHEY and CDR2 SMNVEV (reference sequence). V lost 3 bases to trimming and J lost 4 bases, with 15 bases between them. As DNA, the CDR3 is TGTGCCAGCAGTTTGGAAGGGGGTAAGATCACTGAAGCTTTCTTT. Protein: CASSLEGGKITEAFF.

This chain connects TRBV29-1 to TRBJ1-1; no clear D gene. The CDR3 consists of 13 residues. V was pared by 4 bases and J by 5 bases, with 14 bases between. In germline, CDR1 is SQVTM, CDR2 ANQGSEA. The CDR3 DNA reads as TGCAGCGTTGGATCCATTTCGGGTACTGAAGCTTTCTTT. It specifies CSVGSISGTEAFF.

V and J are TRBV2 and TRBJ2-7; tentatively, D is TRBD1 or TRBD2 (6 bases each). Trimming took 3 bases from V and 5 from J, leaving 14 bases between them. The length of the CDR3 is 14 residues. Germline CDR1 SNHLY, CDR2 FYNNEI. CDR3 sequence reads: CASSEWGRGDEQYF. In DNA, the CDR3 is TGTGCCAGCAGTGAGTGGGGAAGGGGGGACGAGCAGTACTTC.

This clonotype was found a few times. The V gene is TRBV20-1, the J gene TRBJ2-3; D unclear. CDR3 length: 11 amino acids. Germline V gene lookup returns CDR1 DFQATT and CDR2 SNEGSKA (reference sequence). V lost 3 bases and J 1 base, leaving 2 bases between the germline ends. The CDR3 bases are TGCAGTGCTAGGGGCACAGATACGCAGTATTTT. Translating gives CSARGTDTQYF.

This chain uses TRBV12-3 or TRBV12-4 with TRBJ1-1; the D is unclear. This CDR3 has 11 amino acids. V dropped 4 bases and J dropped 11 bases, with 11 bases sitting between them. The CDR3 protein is CASSSQERAFF. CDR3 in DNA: TGTGCCAGCAGTTCACAAGAGCGGGCTTTCTTT.